This is a list of T cell receptor beta chains from one sample in a study of T cells in localized non-small cell lung cancer. Some clones are missing from TCRdb's copy, which holds only in-frame ones; the method was immunoSEQ multiplex PCR. The sample records approximately 140,000 clones, roughly 90% being singletons. This material consisted of peripheral blood, taken before any cancer treatment. Receptors were obtained from a female donor over 55 with stage I lung adenocarcinoma. Both conserved end residues are part of each CDR3. The order of the fields is J gene, D gene, V gene, clone size, CDR3 DNA, CDR3 protein. A D gene is named only where the DNA matches it firmly. Only part of the rows carry a size: once, few, many, or a class if the clone is expanded.

J: TRBJ1-4
D: .
V: TRBV2
size: .
DNA: TGTGCCAGCAGTGGCGGACAGATTAATGAAAAACTGTTTTTT
CDR3: CASSGGQINEKLFF

J: TRBJ1-2
D: .
V: TRBV5-4
size: .
DNA: TGTGCCAGCAGCCTTACAGGGAATGGCTACACCTTC
CDR3: CASSLTGNGYTF

J: TRBJ1-2
D: TRBD1
V: TRBV5-1
size: .
DNA: TGCGCCAGCAGCACCACAGGGGCTTATAACTATGGCTACACCTTC
CDR3: CASSTTGAYNYGYTF

J: TRBJ2-5
D: .
V: TRBV2
size: once
DNA: TGTGCCAGCACTTTCGACACAGGGTACCAAGAGACCCAGTACTTC
CDR3: CASTFDTGYQETQYF

J: TRBJ1-1
D: .
V: TRBV5-1
size: .
DNA: TGCGCCAGCAGCTTTCTATTCAGAGGATCCTCGAACACTGAAGCTTTCTTT
CDR3: CASSFLFRGSSNTEAFF

J: TRBJ1-6
D: TRBD1
V: TRBV6-1
size: .
DNA: TGTGCCAGCGGGGACAGGGCCAATTCACCCCTCCACTTT
CDR3: CASGDRANSPLHF

J: TRBJ2-7
D: .
V: TRBV7-2
size: .
DNA: TGTGCCAGCAGCTTAGTAACGGGGGCCTACGAGCAGTACTTC
CDR3: CASSLVTGAYEQYF

J: TRBJ2-7
D: TRBD1
V: TRBV2
size: .
DNA: TGTGCCAGCAGTGTTGGGACAGGGTCTTACGAGCAGTACTTC
CDR3: CASSVGTGSYEQYF

J: TRBJ2-1
D: .
V: TRBV6-1
size: .
DNA: TGTGCCAGCAGTCCGGACACGAGCTCCTACAATGAGCAGTTCTTC
CDR3: CASSPDTSSYNEQFF

J: TRBJ2-3
D: .
V: TRBV2
size: .
DNA: TGTGCCAGCAATAGAGACAGGTCCGATACGCAGTATTTT
CDR3: CASNRDRSDTQYF

J: TRBJ2-3
D: TRBD2
V: TRBV7-8
size: .
DNA: TGTGCCAGCAGCTTGGCCGGGGGGGGAGATACGCAGTATTTT
CDR3: CASSLAGGGDTQYF

J: TRBJ2-7
D: TRBD2
V: TRBV9
size: .
DNA: TGTGCCAGCAGCGTAGGCCTAGCGGGTTCGGCGGGGTACGAGCAGTACTTC
CDR3: CASSVGLAGSAGYEQYF

J: TRBJ2-1
D: TRBD2
V: TRBV18
size: .
DNA: TGTGCCAGCTCACCACCTAGCGGGACGGTGACTTCAGAGCAGTTCTTC
CDR3: CASSPPSGTVTSEQFF

J: TRBJ2-7
D: TRBD2
V: TRBV4-1
size: .
DNA: TGCGCCAGCAGCCAACCCGGACTAGCGGAGCAGTACTTC
CDR3: CASSQPGLAEQYF

J: TRBJ2-2
D: TRBD2
V: TRBV25-1
size: .
DNA: TGTGCCAGCAGTGATCTTGCGGGAGGTCTTAACGGGGAGCTGTTTTTT
CDR3: CASSDLAGGLNGELFF

J: TRBJ2-7
D: .
V: TRBV2
size: .
DNA: TGTGCCAGCAGTCCCAACTACGAGCAGTACTTC
CDR3: CASSPNYEQYF

J: TRBJ1-3
D: TRBD1
V: TRBV10-2
size: .
DNA: TGCGCCAGCAGTGCCCAGGGGGACTCTGGAAACACCATATATTTT
CDR3: CASSAQGDSGNTIYF

J: TRBJ2-2
D: .
V: TRBV2
size: .
DNA: TGTGCCAGCAGCCAGGACAGAACCCACACCGGGGAGCTGTTTTTT
CDR3: CASSQDRTHTGELFF

J: TRBJ2-3
D: TRBD1
V: TRBV7-6
size: .
DNA: TGTGCCAGCAGCCGGGACAGGGGGGATACGCAGTATTTT
CDR3: CASSRDRGDTQYF

J: TRBJ2-3
D: TRBD2
V: TRBV7-3
size: .
DNA: TGTGCCAGCAGCCCGGGACTAGCGGGAGGAGGCGGCACAGATACGCAGTATTTT
CDR3: CASSPGLAGGGGTDTQYF

J: TRBJ2-7
D: TRBD2
V: TRBV19
size: .
DNA: TGTGCCAGTAGCATAAGGGAGCGGGGGAACCTCTACGAGCAGTACTTC
CDR3: CASSIRERGNLYEQYF

J: TRBJ2-3
D: TRBD2
V: TRBV7-3
size: .
DNA: TGTGCCAGCAGCATTAGCGGGCCTAGCACAGATACGCAGTATTTT
CDR3: CASSISGPSTDTQYF

J: TRBJ2-7
D: TRBD2
V: TRBV6-5
size: .
DNA: TGTGCCAGCAGTTACTTCGGACTAGGCGAGCAGTACTTC
CDR3: CASSYFGLGEQYF

J: TRBJ2-2
D: TRBD1
V: TRBV6-4
size: .
DNA: TGTGCCAGCAGTGACGGGACAGGGACCGGGGAGCTGTTTTTT
CDR3: CASSDGTGTGELFF

J: TRBJ2-3
D: .
V: TRBV4-1
size: .
DNA: TGCGCCAGCAGCCAAGTAGGGACTAGCACAGATACGCAGTATTTT
CDR3: CASSQVGTSTDTQYF

J: TRBJ1-1
D: .
V: TRBV6-1
size: .
DNA: TGTGCCAGCAGTCCGGGTTTAGAGAACACTGAAGCTTTCTTT
CDR3: CASSPGLENTEAFF

J: TRBJ2-5
D: .
V: TRBV5-6
size: .
DNA: TGTGCCAGCAGCACACAGGGAGGAGGGGAGACCCAGTACTTC
CDR3: CASSTQGGGETQYF

J: TRBJ1-2
D: TRBD1
V: TRBV6-5
size: .
DNA: TGTGCCAGCAGCCCGGGACAGGGAGACTATGGCTACACCTTC
CDR3: CASSPGQGDYGYTF

J: TRBJ1-1
D: .
V: TRBV6-6
size: .
DNA: TGTGCCAGCAGCCAGGCCCCCTCTTACGGGGCTTTCTTT
CDR3: CASSQAPSYGAFF

J: TRBJ1-1
D: .
V: TRBV29-1
size: few
DNA: TGCAGCGCCCAAAAACAAGTCATGAACACTGAAGCTTTCTTT
CDR3: CSAQKQVMNTEAFF

J: TRBJ2-1
D: TRBD2
V: TRBV27
size: .
DNA: TGTGCCAGCAGTTCCTTTTTTAGCGGGAGGAAGCAGTTCTTC
CDR3: CASSSFFSGRKQFF

J: TRBJ1-5
D: .
V: TRBV7-2
size: .
DNA: TGTGCCAGCAGACTCGAGGAGCAGCCCCAGCATTTT
CDR3: CASRLEEQPQHF

J: TRBJ2-7
D: .
V: TRBV30
size: .
DNA: TGTGCCTGGAGCATCATGGAGAGTGAGCAGTACTTC
CDR3: CAWSIMESEQYF

J: TRBJ2-2
D: TRBD2
V: TRBV18
size: .
DNA: TGTGCCAGCTCACCACTATCCGGGACTAGTACCGGGGAGCTGTTTTTT
CDR3: CASSPLSGTSTGELFF

J: TRBJ2-1
D: .
V: TRBV6-1
size: once
DNA: TGTGCCAGCAGGCAGGGGAGGGCCTTCAGAGATGAGCAGTTCTTC
CDR3: CASRQGRAFRDEQFF

J: TRBJ1-1
D: .
V: TRBV27
size: .
DNA: TGTGCCAGCAGACCAGCCGGAGGGCAGACTGAAGCTTTCTTT
CDR3: CASRPAGGQTEAFF

J: TRBJ1-1
D: TRBD1
V: TRBV4-1
size: .
DNA: TGCGCCAGCAGCCAACACCAGGGGGGATCTTTGGCTTTCTTT
CDR3: CASSQHQGGSLAFF

J: TRBJ1-1
D: .
V: TRBV2
size: .
DNA: TGTGCCAGCAGAGGACAGTTGAACACTGAAGCTTTCTTT
CDR3: CASRGQLNTEAFF

J: TRBJ2-5
D: .
V: TRBV6-5
size: .
DNA: TGTGCCAGCAGTTACGGCGGCGGGGTCGAGACCCAGTACTTC
CDR3: CASSYGGGVETQYF

J: TRBJ2-6
D: .
V: TRBV4-1
size: .
DNA: TGCGCCAGCAGCCAAGTCCTGGGGAGCTCTGGGGCCAACGTCCTGACTTTC
CDR3: CASSQVLGSSGANVLTF

J: TRBJ2-7
D: TRBD1
V: TRBV6-5
size: .
DNA: TGTGCCAGCAGTTACGACAGGGGGGCCTACGAGCAGTACTTC
CDR3: CASSYDRGAYEQYF

J: TRBJ2-3
D: .
V: TRBV5-1
size: .
DNA: TGCGCCAGCAGCTTGGCCCCGGGTGGGGATACGCAGTATTTT
CDR3: CASSLAPGGDTQYF

J: TRBJ1-1
D: TRBD1
V: TRBV9
size: .
DNA: TGTGCCAGCAGCGTAGGCGCAGGGGGGACGGCTGAAGCTTTCTTT
CDR3: CASSVGAGGTAEAFF

J: TRBJ2-2
D: TRBD1
V: TRBV2
size: .
DNA: TGTGCCAGCACGGTACAGGGGGCGACCGGGGAGCTGTTTTTT
CDR3: CASTVQGATGELFF

J: TRBJ2-2
D: .
V: TRBV5-6
size: .
DNA: TGTGCCAGCAGCTTGGAGGGCGGACTCGTGGCCGGGGAGCTGTTTTTT
CDR3: CASSLEGGLVAGELFF

J: TRBJ2-5
D: TRBD1
V: TRBV5-4
size: once
DNA: TGTGCCAGCAGCTTGGGTGGACAGGGACAAGAGACCCAGTACTTC
CDR3: CASSLGGQGQETQYF

J: TRBJ2-7
D: TRBD1
V: TRBV28
size: .
DNA: TGTGCCAGCAGTTCTCCGCCTAGGGGGCTATCATCCGAGCAGTACTTC
CDR3: CASSSPPRGLSSEQYF

J: TRBJ1-2
D: TRBD1
V: TRBV28
size: .
DNA: TGTGCCAGCAGCGGTGGGACAGGGGGGATCAGTGGCTACACCTTC
CDR3: CASSGGTGGISGYTF

J: TRBJ2-7
D: .
V: TRBV10-3
size: few
DNA: TGTGCCATCAGCAATACCCGTAACGAGCAGTACTTC
CDR3: CAISNTRNEQYF

J: TRBJ2-3
D: .
V: TRBV7-6
size: .
DNA: TGTGCCAGCAGCTTAGACCCCAGCGGCCGCACAGATACGCAGTATTTT
CDR3: CASSLDPSGRTDTQYF

J: TRBJ1-1
D: .
V: TRBV12-5
size: .
DNA: TGTGCTAGTGGTTTTGGGTACACTGAAGCTTTCTTT
CDR3: CASGFGYTEAFF

J: TRBJ2-1
D: TRBD2
V: TRBV4-1
size: .
DNA: TGCGCCAGCAGCCAGTTCAGAGAGCGGGGATTGTTCTTC
CDR3: CASSQFRERGLFF

J: TRBJ1-1
D: .
V: TRBV2
size: .
DNA: TGTGCCAGCAGTTTTAGGAACAGGGAGAAAACTGAAGCTTTCTTT
CDR3: CASSFRNREKTEAFF

J: TRBJ2-5
D: TRBD1
V: TRBV5-4
size: .
DNA: TGTGCCAGCAGCCAGACAGGGTTGGAGACCCAGTACTTC
CDR3: CASSQTGLETQYF

J: TRBJ1-2
D: .
V: TRBV5-1
size: .
DNA: TGCGCCAGCAGCTTGCAGGTGGGCGCGGGCTATGGCTACACCTTC
CDR3: CASSLQVGAGYGYTF